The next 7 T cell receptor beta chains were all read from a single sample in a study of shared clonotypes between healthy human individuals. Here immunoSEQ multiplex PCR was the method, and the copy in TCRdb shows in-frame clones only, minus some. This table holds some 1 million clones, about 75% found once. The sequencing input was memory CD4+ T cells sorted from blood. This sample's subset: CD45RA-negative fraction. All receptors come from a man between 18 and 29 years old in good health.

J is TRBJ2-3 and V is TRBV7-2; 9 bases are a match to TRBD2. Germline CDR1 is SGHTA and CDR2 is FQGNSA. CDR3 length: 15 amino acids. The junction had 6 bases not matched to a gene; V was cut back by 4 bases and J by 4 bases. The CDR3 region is CASSSQTSGADTQYF. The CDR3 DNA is TGTGCCAGCAGCTCGCAGACTAGCGGCGCAGATACGCAGTATTTT.

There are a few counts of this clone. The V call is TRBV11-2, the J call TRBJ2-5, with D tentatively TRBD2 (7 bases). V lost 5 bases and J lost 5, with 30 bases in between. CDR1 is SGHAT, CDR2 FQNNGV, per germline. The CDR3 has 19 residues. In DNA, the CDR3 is TGTGCCAGCAGCATACAAACGGGTCTCCGCGGGGGCGGTCGGGAGACCCAGTACTTC. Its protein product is CASSIQTGLRGGGRETQYF.

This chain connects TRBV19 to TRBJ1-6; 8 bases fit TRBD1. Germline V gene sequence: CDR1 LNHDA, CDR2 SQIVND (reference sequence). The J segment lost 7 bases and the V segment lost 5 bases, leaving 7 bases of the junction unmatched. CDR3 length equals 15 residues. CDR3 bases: TGTGCCAGTAGTTCGGTCGACAGGGGAAATTCACCCCTCCACTTT. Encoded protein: CASSSVDRGNSPLHF.

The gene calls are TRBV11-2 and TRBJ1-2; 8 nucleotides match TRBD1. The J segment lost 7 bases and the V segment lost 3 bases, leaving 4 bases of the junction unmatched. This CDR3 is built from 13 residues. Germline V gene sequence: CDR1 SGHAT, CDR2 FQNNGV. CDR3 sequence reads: CASSLQGAGGYTF. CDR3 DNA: TGTGCCAGCAGCTTGCAGGGGGCGGGTGGCTACACCTTC.

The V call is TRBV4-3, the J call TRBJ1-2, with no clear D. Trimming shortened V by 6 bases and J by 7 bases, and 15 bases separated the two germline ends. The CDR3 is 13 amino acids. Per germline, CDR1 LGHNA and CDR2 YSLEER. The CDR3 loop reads CASSLEVGGGYTF. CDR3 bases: TGCGCCAGCAGTTTAGAGGTGGGAGGTGGCTACACCTTC.

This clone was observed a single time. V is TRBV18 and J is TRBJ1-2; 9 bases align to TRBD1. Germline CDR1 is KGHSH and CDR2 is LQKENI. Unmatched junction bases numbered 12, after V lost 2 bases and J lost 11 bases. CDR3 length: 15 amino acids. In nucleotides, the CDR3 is TGTGCCAGCTCACCAGGACAGGGGTCCCTTCTATCGTACACCTTC. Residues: CASSPGQGSLLSYTF.

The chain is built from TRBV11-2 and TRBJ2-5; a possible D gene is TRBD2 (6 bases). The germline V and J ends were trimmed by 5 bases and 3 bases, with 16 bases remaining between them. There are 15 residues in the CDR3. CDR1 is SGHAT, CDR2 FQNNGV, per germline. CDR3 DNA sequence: TGTGCCAGCAGCCCCGGGACTCGGGGTAAAGAGACCCAGTACTTC. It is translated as CASSPGTRGKETQYF.